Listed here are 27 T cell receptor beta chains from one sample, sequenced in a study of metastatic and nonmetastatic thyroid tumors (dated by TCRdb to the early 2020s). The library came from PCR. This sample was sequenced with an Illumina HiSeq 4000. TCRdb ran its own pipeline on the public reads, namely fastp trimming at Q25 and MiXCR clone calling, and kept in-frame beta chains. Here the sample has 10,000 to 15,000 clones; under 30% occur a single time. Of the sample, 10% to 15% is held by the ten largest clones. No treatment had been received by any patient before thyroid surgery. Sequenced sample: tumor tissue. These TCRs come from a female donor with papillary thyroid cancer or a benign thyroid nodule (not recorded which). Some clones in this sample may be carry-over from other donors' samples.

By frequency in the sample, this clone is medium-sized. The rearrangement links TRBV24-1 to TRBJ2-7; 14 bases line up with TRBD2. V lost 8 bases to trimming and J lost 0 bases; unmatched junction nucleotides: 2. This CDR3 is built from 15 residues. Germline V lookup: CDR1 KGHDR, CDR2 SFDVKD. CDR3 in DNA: TGTGCCACCACCGGACTAGCGGGGGGCTCCTACGAGCAGTACTTC. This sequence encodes CATTGLAGGSYEQYF.

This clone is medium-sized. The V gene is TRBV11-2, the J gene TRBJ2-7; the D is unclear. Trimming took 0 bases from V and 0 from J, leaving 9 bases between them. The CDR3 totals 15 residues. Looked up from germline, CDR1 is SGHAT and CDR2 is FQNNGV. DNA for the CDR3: TGTGCCAGCAGCTTAGATTTGGGCCGCTCCTACGAGCAGTACTTC. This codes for CASSLDLGRSYEQYF.

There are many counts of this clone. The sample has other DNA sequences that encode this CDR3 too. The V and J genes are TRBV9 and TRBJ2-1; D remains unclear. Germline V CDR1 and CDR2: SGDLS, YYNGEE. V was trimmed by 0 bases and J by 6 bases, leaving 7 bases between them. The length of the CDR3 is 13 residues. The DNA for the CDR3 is TGTGCCAGCAGCGTAGCATACGGCAATGAGCAGTTCTTC. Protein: CASSVAYGNEQFF.

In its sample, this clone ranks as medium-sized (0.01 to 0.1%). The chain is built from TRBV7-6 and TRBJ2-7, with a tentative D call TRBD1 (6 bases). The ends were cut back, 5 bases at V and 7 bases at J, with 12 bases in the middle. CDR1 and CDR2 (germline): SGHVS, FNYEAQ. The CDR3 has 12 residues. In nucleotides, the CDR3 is TGTGCCAGCAGCAACACAGGGAAAGAGCAGTACTTC. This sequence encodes CASSNTGKEQYF.

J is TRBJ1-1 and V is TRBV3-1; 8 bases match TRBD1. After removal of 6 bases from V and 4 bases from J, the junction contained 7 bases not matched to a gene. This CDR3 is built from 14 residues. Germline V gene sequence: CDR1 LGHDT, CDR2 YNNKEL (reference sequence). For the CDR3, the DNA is TGTGCCAGCAGTCAAACGGACAGGGTCACTGAAGCTTTCTTT. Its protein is CASSQTDRVTEAFF.

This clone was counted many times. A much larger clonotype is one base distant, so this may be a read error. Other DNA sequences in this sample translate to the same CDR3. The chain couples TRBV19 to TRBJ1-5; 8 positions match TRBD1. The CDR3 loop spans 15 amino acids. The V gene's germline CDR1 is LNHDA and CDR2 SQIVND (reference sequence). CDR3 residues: CASQQGVVGNQPQHF. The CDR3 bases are TGTGCCAGTCAACAGGGGGTGGTGGGCAATCAGCCCCAACATTTT.

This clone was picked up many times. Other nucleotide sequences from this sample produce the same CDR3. CDR3 DNA: TGTGCCAGCAGTGAATACAGCACTTCTGGAAACACCATATATTTT. This sequence encodes CASSEYSTSGNTIYF. The rearrangement joins TRBV6-1 to TRBJ1-3; D is unclear. Per germline, CDR1 MNHNS and CDR2 SASEGT. Trimming took 2 bases from V and 1 from J, leaving 9 bases between them. The CDR3 has 15 amino acids.

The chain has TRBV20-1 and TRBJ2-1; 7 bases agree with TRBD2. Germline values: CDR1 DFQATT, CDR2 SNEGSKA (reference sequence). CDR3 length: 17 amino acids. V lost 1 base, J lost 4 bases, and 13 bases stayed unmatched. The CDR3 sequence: CSARAVGERENYNEQFF. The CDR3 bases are TGCAGTGCTAGAGCTGTAGGGGAGCGGGAAAATTACAATGAGCAGTTCTTC.

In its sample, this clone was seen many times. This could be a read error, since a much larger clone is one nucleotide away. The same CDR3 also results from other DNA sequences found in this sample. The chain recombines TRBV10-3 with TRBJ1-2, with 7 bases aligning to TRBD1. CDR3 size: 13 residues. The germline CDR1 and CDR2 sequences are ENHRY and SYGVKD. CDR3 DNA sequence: TGCGCCATCAGCGGGGACAGTCTCTATGGCTACACCTTC. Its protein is CAISGDSLYGYTF.

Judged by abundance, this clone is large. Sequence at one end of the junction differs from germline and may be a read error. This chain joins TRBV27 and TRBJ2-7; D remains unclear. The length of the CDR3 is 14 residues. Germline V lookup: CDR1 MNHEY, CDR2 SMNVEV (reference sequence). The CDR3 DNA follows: TGTGCCAGCAGTCCAAGCGATCCCTCCAACGAGCAGTACTTC. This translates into CASSPSDPSNEQYF.

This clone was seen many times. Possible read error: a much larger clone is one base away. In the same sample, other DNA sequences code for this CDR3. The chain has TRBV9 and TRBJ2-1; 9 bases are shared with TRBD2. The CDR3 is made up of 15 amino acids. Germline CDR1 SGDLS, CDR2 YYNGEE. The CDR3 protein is CASSVTSGAYNEQFF. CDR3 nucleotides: TGTGCCAGCAGCGTGACTAGCGGCGCCTACAATGAACAGTTCTTC.

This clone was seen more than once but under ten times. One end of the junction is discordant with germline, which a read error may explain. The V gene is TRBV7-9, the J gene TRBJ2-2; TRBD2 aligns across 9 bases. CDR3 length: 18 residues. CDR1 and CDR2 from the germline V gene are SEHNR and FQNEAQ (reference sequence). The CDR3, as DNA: TGTGTCAGCAAAGGCACAGATCCAGCGGGAGGTGTATCCGGGGAGCTGTTTTTT. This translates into CVSKGTDPAGGVSGELFF. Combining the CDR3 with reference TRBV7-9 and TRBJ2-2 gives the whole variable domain DTGVSQNPRHKITKRGQNVTFRCDPISEHNRLYWYRQTLGQGPEFLTYFQNEAQLEKSRLLSDRFSAERPKGSFSTLEIQRTEQGDSAMYLCVSKGTDPAGGVSGELFFGEGSRLTVL.

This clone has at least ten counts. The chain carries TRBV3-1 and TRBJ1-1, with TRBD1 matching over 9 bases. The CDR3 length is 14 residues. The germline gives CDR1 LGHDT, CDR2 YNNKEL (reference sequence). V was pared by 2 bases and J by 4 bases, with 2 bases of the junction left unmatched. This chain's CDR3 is CASSQTDRGTEAFF. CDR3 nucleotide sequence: TGTGCCAGCAGCCAAACGGACAGGGGCACTGAAGCTTTCTTT.

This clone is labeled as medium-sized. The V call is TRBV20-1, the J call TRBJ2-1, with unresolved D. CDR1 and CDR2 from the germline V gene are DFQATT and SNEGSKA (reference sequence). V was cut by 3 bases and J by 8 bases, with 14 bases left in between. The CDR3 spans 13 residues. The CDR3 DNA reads TGCAGTGCTAGGGTCCAACCTGGCGATGAGCAGTTCTTC. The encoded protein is CSARVQPGDEQFF.

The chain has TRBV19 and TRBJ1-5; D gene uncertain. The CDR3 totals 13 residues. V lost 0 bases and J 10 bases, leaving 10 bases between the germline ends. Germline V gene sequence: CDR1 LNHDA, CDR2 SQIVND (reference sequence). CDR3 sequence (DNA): TGTGCCAGTAGTATAGATAGGGCTCATCCCCAGCATTTT. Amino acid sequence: CASSIDRAHPQHF.

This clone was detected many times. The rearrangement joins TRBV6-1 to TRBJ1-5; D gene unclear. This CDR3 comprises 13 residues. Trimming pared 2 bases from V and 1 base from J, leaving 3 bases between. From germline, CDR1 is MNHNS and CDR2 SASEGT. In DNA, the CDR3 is TGTGCCAGCAGTGAATTGAGCAATCAGCCCCAGCATTTT. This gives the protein CASSELSNQPQHF.

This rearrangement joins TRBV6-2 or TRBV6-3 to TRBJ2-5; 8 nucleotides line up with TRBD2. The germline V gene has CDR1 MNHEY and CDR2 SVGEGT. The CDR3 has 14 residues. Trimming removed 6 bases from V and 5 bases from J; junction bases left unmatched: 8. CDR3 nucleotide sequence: TGTGCCAGCAGCACGCCGGCTAGCGGGGAGACCCAGTACTTC. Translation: CASSTPASGETQYF.

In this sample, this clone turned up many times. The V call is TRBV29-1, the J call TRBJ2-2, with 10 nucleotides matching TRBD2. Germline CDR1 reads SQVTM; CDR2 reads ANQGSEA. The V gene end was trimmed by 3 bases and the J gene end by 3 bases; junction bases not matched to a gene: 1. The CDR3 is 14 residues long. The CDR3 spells CSVDTSGDTGELFF. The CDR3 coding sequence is TGCAGCGTTGACACTAGCGGGGACACCGGGGAGCTGTTTTTT.

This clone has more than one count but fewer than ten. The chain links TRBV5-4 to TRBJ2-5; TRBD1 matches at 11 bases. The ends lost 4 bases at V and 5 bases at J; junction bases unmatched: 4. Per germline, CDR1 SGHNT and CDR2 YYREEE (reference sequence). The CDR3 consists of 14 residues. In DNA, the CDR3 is TGTGCCAGCAGCAGGGACAGGGGGTCGGAGACCCAGTACTTC. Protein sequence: CASSRDRGSETQYF.

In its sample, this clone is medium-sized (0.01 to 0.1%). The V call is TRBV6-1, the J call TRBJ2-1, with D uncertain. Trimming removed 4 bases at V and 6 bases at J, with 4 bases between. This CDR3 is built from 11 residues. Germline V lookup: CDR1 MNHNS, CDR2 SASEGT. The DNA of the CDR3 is TGTGCCAGCAGTGTATCCAATGAGCAGTTCTTC. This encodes CASSVSNEQFF.

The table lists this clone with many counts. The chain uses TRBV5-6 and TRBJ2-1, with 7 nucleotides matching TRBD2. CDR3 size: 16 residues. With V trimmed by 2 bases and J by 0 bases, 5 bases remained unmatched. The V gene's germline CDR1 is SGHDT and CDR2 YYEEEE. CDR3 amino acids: CASSFLTGGSYNEQFF. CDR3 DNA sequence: TGTGCCAGCAGCTTTCTGACGGGGGGCTCCTACAATGAGCAGTTCTTC.

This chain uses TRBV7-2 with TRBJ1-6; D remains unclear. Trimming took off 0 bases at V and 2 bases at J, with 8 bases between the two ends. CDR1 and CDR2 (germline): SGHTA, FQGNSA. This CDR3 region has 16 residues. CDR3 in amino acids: CASSLAATTYNSPLHF. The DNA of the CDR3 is TGTGCCAGCAGCTTAGCTGCGACAACCTATAATTCACCCCTCCACTTT.

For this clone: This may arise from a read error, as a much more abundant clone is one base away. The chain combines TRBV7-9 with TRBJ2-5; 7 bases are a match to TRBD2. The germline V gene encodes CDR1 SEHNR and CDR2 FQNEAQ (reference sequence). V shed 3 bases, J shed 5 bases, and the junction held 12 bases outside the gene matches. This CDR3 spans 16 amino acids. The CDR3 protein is CASSFVSGMAGETQYF. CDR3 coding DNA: TGTGCCAGCAGCTTTGTCAGCGGGATGGCCGGGGAGACCCAGTACTTC.

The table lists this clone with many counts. The CDR3 loop is CASSATRRVATENTGELFF. The CDR3 bases are TGTGCCAGTAGTGCAACCAGGAGGGTAGCGACAGAGAACACCGGGGAGCTGTTTTTT. This chain links TRBV19 with TRBJ2-2; D is perhaps TRBD2 (6 bases). Trimming removed 5 bases at V and 1 base at J, with 23 bases between. The CDR3 contains 19 residues. Germline V gives CDR1 LNHDA, CDR2 SQIVND (reference sequence).

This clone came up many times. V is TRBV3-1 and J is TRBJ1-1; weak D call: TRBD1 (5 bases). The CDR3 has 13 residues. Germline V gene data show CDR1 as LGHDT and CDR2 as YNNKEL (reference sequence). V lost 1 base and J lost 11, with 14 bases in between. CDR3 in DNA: TGTGCCAGCAGCCAAGGTGAGGGGCGTTTCGCTTTCTTT. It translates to CASSQGEGRFAFF.

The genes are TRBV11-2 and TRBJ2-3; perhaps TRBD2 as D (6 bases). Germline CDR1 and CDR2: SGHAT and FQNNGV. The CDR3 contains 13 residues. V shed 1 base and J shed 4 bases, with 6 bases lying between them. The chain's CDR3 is CASSLGLADTQYF. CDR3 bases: TGTGCCAGCAGCTTAGGACTAGCAGATACGCAGTATTTT.

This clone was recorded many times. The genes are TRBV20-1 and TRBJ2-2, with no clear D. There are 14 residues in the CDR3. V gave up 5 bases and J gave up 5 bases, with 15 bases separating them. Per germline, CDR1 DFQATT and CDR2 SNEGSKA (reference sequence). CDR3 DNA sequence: TGCAGTGCTTTGCGAGCAGCAGTAACCGGGGAGCTGTTTTTT. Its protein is CSALRAAVTGELFF.